The clone carrying this T cell receptor beta chain has more than one count but fewer than ten. This sample was taken from a study of blood T cell repertoires in COVID-19. Study context: T cells, B-cell-depleted T cells, or PBMCs provided the cDNA or gDNA that served as material.

The CDR3 extends over 15 amino acids. Trimming removed 5 bases from V and 2 bases from J, with 11 bases in between. The V gene's germline CDR1 is SGHNT and CDR2 YYREEE (reference sequence). Original processing methods: Amplified reference gene primers provided the basis for estimating nucleated cell counts. Sequencing used immunoSEQ multiplex PCR; TCRdb keeps in-frame clones, though not all of them. The V and J calls and clone size are taken from that table; D and trimming were inferred from the DNA. The profile shows tens of thousands of clones, around 86% of them singletons. The clonotype originates from a man in his forties with acute or convalescent COVID-19. This chain connects TRBV5-4 to TRBJ1-6; D is possibly TRBD1 (6 bases). Sequencing was performed on peripheral blood. The CDR3 is CASSQGLTYNSPLHF. CDR3 bases: TGTGCCAGCAGTCAGGGGCTCACCTATAATTCACCCCTCCACTTT.